The 24 T cell receptor beta chains in this list originate from one sample, sequenced in a study of shared clonotypes between healthy human individuals. Produced via immunoSEQ multiplex PCR; TCRdb's table is partial and in-frame only. Among approximately 2.1 million clones listed, approximately 93% were seen once. Sequencing used naive CD4+ T cells from PBMCs. Regarding subset: CD45RA+ positively selected. These receptors all stem from a man aged 18 to 30 in good health. Some clones in this sample may be carry-over from other donors' samples.

The gene calls are TRBV28 and TRBJ2-7; 7 bases are shared with TRBD1. Trimming took 6 bases from V and 2 from J; bases not matched to a gene: 13. CDR3 length: 16 amino acids. Per the germline V gene, CDR1 is MDHEN and CDR2 is SYDVKM. CDR3 loop: CASRRPRQGITYEQYF. The CDR3 nucleotides read TGTGCCAGCAGAAGACCTCGACAGGGAATAACCTACGAGCAGTACTTC.

About this clone: This sample includes further DNA sequences coding for the same CDR3. The chain joins TRBV5-1 to TRBJ2-2; D ambiguous. Germline assignment: CDR1 SGHRS and CDR2 YFSETQ. CDR3 size: 13 residues. V was pared by 0 bases and J by 6 bases, with 6 bases between. The CDR3 here is CASSLGQAGELFF. CDR3 bases: TGCGCCAGCAGCTTGGGTCAAGCCGGGGAGCTGTTTTTT. The variable domain in full, completed from reference TRBV5-1 and TRBJ2-2, reads KAGVTQTPRYLIKTRGQQVTLSCSPISGHRSVSWYQQTPGQGLQFLFEYFSETQRNKGNFPGRFSGRQFSNSRSEMNVSTLELGDSALYLCASSLGQAGELFFGEGSRLTVL.

The chain has TRBV19 and TRBJ2-2; a weak D match, TRBD1 (5 bases). From germline, CDR1 is LNHDA and CDR2 SQIVND (reference sequence). Trimming cost V 2 bases and J 7 bases, with 11 bases left between them. The CDR3 has 14 amino acids. Written as DNA, the CDR3 is TGTGCCAGTAGTATAATACAGGCAGTCGGGGAGCTGTTTTTT. Its protein product is CASSIIQAVGELFF.

The chain carries TRBV4-2 and TRBJ2-6; D may be TRBD1 (7 bases). Per germline, CDR1 LGHNA and CDR2 YNFKEQ. Trimming cost V 1 base and J 2 bases, with 12 bases left between them. CDR3 length: 17 residues. The CDR3 sequence is CASSQAPRGAGANVLTF. The CDR3 DNA reads TGTGCCAGCAGCCAAGCCCCCAGGGGGGCTGGGGCCAACGTCCTGACTTTC.

The gene calls are TRBV5-6 and TRBJ2-7; TRBD2 might be the D (5 bases). Between the trimmed V and J ends, which lost 5 bases and 10 bases, there was a span of 16 bases. The CDR3 covers 12 residues. The germline V gene has CDR1 SGHDT and CDR2 YYEEEE. The CDR3 DNA reads as TGTGCCAGCAGTATCCGGGGTCTCGGTCAGTACTTC. Amino acids: CASSIRGLGQYF.

Here the CDR3 DNA reads TGTGCCAGCGCACAGTCCTCTGGAAACACCATATATTTT. Translated, it gives CASAQSSGNTIYF. The rearrangement links TRBV28 to TRBJ1-3; D gene uncertain. V lost 8 bases and J lost 0, with 8 bases in between. The CDR3 spans 13 residues. Germline-derived CDR1 and CDR2 are MDHEN and SYDVKM.

The chain recombines TRBV19 with TRBJ1-5; D not resolved. CDR3 length: 16 amino acids. V gave up 5 bases and J gave up 2 bases, with 16 bases separating them. Germline V CDR1 and CDR2: LNHDA, SQIVND (reference sequence). CDR3 protein: CASSYIPRARNQPQHF. CDR3 DNA sequence: TGTGCCAGTAGTTACATCCCCCGGGCGCGCAATCAGCCCCAGCATTTT.

This clone appeared a few times. This same CDR3 is encoded by further DNA sequences in the sample. This chain connects TRBV20-1 to TRBJ1-1; tentative D call: TRBD1 (5 bases). Germline CDR1 reads DFQATT; CDR2 reads SNEGSKA (reference sequence). The CDR3 contains 11 residues. V was trimmed by 3 bases and J by 5 bases, leaving 7 bases between them. DNA for the CDR3: TGCAGTGCTAGGGGGCGAACTGAAGCTTTCTTT. Amino acids: CSARGRTEAFF.

The chain couples TRBV4-3 to TRBJ2-2, with D perhaps given as TRBD1 or TRBD2 (5 bases each). From germline, CDR1 is LGHNA and CDR2 YSLEER. The CDR3 is 17 amino acids. The V gene lost 4 bases and the J gene lost 1 base, with 16 bases spanning the gap. Here the CDR3 reads CASSRTPGRMNTGELFF. Written as DNA, the CDR3 is TGCGCCAGCAGCCGGACTCCGGGACGGATGAACACCGGGGAGCTGTTTTTT.

The chain employs TRBV18 and TRBJ2-2; tentative D call: TRBD1 (6 bases). Germline assignment: CDR1 KGHSH and CDR2 LQKENI. Trimming cost V 4 bases and J 9 bases, with 21 bases left between them. The CDR3 covers 16 residues. CDR3 loop: CASSQFLRGSNRELFF. In DNA form, the CDR3 reads TGTGCCAGCTCACAGTTCCTCAGGGGCAGTAACCGGGAGCTGTTTTTT.

V usage is TRBV30 and J usage is TRBJ2-5, with TRBD2 matching over 10 bases. This CDR3 has 14 residues. Per germline, CDR1 GTSNPN and CDR2 SVGIG (reference sequence). V shed 0 bases and J 7 bases; nucleotides not matched to a gene: 5. The CDR3 loop is CAWSVGTSDGTQYF. Here the CDR3 DNA reads TGTGCCTGGAGTGTAGGGACTAGCGACGGGACCCAGTACTTC. The whole variable domain, filled in from reference TRBV30 and TRBJ2-5, reads SQTIHQWPATLVQPVGSPLSLECTVEGTSNPNLYWYRQAAGRGLQLLFYSVGIGQISSEVPQNLSASRPQDRQFILSSKKLLLSDSGFYLCAWSVGTSDGTQYFGPGTRLLVL.

As for this clone: This sample includes further DNA sequences coding for the same CDR3. V and J are TRBV28 and TRBJ2-7, with TRBD1 matching over 12 bases. Germline V gene sequence: CDR1 MDHEN, CDR2 SYDVKM. Germline trimming cut 2 bases from V and 4 bases from J; bases unmatched to any gene: 3. The CDR3 loop spans 15 amino acids. CDR3 in amino acids: CASSLTGQGAYEQYF. The CDR3 DNA reads as TGTGCCAGCAGTTTAACGGGACAGGGGGCGTACGAGCAGTACTTC.

The genes are TRBV30 and TRBJ2-6; TRBD1 is a possible D gene (6 bases). Germline V gene lookup returns CDR1 GTSNPN and CDR2 SVGIG (reference sequence). Trimming cost V 7 bases and J 4 bases, with 8 bases left between them. There are 12 residues in the CDR3. The CDR3 sequence is CAFDRGANVLTF. In nucleotides, the CDR3 is TGTGCCTTCGACAGGGGGGCCAACGTCCTGACTTTC.

J is TRBJ2-5 and V is TRBV7-9; D is perhaps TRBD1 (6 bases). CDR3 length equals 14 residues. Trimming left V 5 bases short and J 0 bases short, with 10 bases between. CDR1 SEHNR and CDR2 FQNEAQ come from the germline V gene (reference sequence). In DNA, the CDR3 is TGTGCCAGCAGCCTGGGACATAACCAAGAGACCCAGTACTTC. It yields the protein CASSLGHNQETQYF.

About this clone itself: At the DNA level, this CDR3 is encoded by other sequences in the same sample as well. The chain has TRBV28 and TRBJ2-7, with no clear D. V lost 6 bases and J 0 bases, leaving 12 bases between the germline ends. Germline V gene data show CDR1 as MDHEN and CDR2 as SYDVKM. The CDR3 extends over 14 amino acids. The CDR3 reads CASSSTASSYEQYF. CDR3 nucleotide sequence: TGTGCCAGCAGCTCAACAGCTTCCTCCTACGAGCAGTACTTC.

V gene TRBV2 combines with J gene TRBJ1-1, with 8 bases fitting TRBD1. The CDR3 sequence is 15 residues long. Germline trimming cut 4 bases from V and 1 base from J; bases unmatched to any gene: 5. Germline V gene data show CDR1 as SNHLY and CDR2 as FYNNEI. In DNA, the CDR3 is TGTGCCAGCAGTGTCCAGGGGGCCGGGAACACTGAAGCTTTCTTT. Protein: CASSVQGAGNTEAFF.

J is TRBJ2-1 and V is TRBV7-2; D gene ambiguous. Germline V gene sequence: CDR1 SGHTA, CDR2 FQGNSA. Trimming pared 1 base from V and 0 bases from J, leaving 13 bases between. The CDR3 consists of 17 residues. The CDR3 DNA reads TGTGCCAGCAGCTTAGTGTATTGGCAAAGCTCCTACAATGAGCAGTTCTTC. Translating gives CASSLVYWQSSYNEQFF.

DNA of the CDR3: TGTGCCAGCAGCTTACCTGGGGGGCTTGGCTACACCTTC. Protein: CASSLPGGLGYTF. This chain joins TRBV7-2 and TRBJ1-2, with a possible D match to TRBD1 (6 bases). The germline gives CDR1 SGHTA, CDR2 FQGNSA. Trimming left V 2 bases short and J 7 bases short, with 11 bases between. The CDR3 extends over 13 amino acids.

The J gene is TRBJ2-3, the V gene TRBV11-3; weak D call: TRBD1 (5 bases). Per the germline V gene, CDR1 is SGHNT and CDR2 is YENEEA. V shed 5 bases and J shed 2 bases, with 11 bases lying between them. The CDR3 runs to 14 residues. CDR3 protein: CASSADSSTDTQYF. The CDR3 bases are TGTGCCAGCAGCGCAGACAGTTCCACAGATACGCAGTATTTT.

A single count supports this clone. The CDR3 reads CASSPLAGGAYEQYF. In DNA, the CDR3 is TGTGCCAGCAGTCCTCTAGCGGGAGGGGCTTACGAGCAGTACTTC. This chain links TRBV28 with TRBJ2-7; TRBD2 matches 12 bases. The CDR3 consists of 15 residues. In germline, CDR1 is MDHEN, CDR2 SYDVKM. The V segment lost 5 bases and the J segment 4 bases; nucleotides outside the gene matches: 6.

The rearrangement joins TRBV18 to TRBJ2-2; TRBD2 aligns across 12 bases. V was pared by 4 bases and J by 7 bases, with 1 base of the junction left unmatched. Germline CDR1 is KGHSH and CDR2 is LQKENI. The CDR3 loop spans 14 amino acids. The CDR3 loop is CASSQTSGSGELFF. DNA of the CDR3: TGTGCCAGCTCACAGACTAGCGGGAGCGGGGAGCTGTTTTTT.

The rearrangement uses TRBV7-2 and TRBJ1-1; D perhaps matches TRBD1 (6 bases). The ends were cut back, 5 bases at V and 1 base at J, with 11 bases in the middle. The CDR3 runs to 14 residues. Germline V CDR1 and CDR2: SGHTA, FQGNSA. The CDR3 DNA reads as TGTGCCAGCAGCCTAGAGGGACAGAACACTGAAGCTTTCTTT. It codes for CASSLEGQNTEAFF.

The V and J genes are TRBV7-3 and TRBJ2-1, with 9 bases fitting TRBD1. V was clipped by 2 bases and J by 7 bases; unmatched bases: 3. The CDR3 covers 14 residues. Germline CDR1 is SGHTA and CDR2 is FQGTGA. CDR3 residues: CASSLGQGWNEQFF. As DNA, the CDR3 is TGTGCCAGCAGCTTAGGACAGGGGTGGAATGAGCAGTTCTTC.

The rearrangement links TRBV25-1 to TRBJ1-2, with TRBD1 identical over 8 bases. The CDR3 has 14 amino acids. CDR1 is MGHDK and CDR2 is SYGVNS in the germline V gene. V gave up 7 bases and J gave up 4 bases; unmatched junction bases: 8. Here the CDR3 reads CASTPQGEFYGYTF. CDR3 coding DNA: TGTGCCAGCACCCCACAGGGGGAGTTCTATGGCTACACCTTC.